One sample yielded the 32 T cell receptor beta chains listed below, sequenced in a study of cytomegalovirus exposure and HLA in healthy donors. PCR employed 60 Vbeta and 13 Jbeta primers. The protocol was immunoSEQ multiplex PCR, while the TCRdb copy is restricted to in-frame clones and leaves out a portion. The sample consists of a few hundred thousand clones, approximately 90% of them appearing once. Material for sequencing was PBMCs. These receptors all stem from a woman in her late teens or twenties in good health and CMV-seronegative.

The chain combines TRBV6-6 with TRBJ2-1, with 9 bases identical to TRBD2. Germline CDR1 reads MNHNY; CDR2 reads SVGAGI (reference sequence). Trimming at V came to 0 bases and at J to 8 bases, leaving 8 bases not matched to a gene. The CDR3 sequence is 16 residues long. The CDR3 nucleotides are TGTGCCAGCAGTTACTCTAGCGGGGGCCATAGGGATGAGCAGTTCTTC. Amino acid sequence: CASSYSSGGHRDEQFF.

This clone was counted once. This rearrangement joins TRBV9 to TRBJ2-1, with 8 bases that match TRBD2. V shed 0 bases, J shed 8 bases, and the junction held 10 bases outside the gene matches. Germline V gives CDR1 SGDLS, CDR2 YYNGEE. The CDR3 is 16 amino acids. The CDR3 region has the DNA TGTGCCAGCAGCGTAGGCGGCGGGGGGCCCGTAGATGAGCAGTTCTTC. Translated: CASSVGGGGPVDEQFF. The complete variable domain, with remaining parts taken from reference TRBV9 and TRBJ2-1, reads DSGVTQTPKHLITATGQRVTLRCSPRSGDLSVYWYQQSLDQGLQFLIQYYNGEERAKGNILERFSAQQFPDLHSELNLSSLELGDSALYFCASSVGGGGPVDEQFFGPGTRLTVL.

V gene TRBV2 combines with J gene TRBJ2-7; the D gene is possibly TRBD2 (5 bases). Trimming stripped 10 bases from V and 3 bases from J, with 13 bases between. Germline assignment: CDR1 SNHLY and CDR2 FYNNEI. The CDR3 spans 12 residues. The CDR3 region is CATGGEYYEQYF. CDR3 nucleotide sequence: TGTGCCACCGGAGGAGAATACTACGAGCAGTACTTC.

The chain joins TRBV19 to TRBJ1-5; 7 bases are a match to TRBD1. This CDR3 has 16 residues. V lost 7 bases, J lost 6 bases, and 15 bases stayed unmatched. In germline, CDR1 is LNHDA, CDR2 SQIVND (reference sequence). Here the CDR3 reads CASTIDREKLGQPQHF. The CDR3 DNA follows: TGTGCCAGTACTATTGACAGGGAAAAGTTGGGTCAGCCCCAGCATTTT.

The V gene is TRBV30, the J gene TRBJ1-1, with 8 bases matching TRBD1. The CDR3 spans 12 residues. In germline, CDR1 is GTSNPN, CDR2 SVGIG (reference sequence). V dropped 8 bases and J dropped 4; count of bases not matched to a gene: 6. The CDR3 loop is CAGDRGPTEAFF. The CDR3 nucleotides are TGTGCCGGTGACAGGGGTCCCACTGAAGCTTTCTTT.

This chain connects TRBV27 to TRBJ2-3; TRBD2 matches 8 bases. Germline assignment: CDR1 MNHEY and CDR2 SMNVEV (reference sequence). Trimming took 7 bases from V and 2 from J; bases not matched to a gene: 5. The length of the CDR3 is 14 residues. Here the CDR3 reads CASTGGSYTDTQYF. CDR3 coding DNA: TGTGCCAGCACGGGAGGGTCCTACACAGATACGCAGTATTTT.

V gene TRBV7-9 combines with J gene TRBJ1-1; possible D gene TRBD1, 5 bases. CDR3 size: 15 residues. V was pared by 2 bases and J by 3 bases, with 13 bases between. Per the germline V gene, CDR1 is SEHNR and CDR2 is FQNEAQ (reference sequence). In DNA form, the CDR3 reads TGTGCCAGCAGCTTACCGGAAGGGGTAGACACTGAAGCTTTCTTT. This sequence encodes CASSLPEGVDTEAFF.

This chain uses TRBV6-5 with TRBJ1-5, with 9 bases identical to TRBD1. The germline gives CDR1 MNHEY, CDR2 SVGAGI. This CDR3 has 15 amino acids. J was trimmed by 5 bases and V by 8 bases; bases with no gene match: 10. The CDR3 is CASQGTGGADQPQHF. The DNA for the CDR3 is TGTGCCAGCCAGGGAACAGGGGGCGCCGATCAGCCCCAGCATTTT.

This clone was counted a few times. In nucleotides, the CDR3 is TGCGCCAGCAGTTTCGACAGGGGAGTCACCGGGGAGCTGTTTTTT. This sequence encodes CASSFDRGVTGELFF. The chain is built from TRBV10-1 and TRBJ2-2; 8 nucleotides agree with TRBD1. The CDR3 totals 15 residues. Unmatched junction bases numbered 6, after V lost 5 bases and J lost 4 bases. The V gene's germline CDR1 is WNHNN and CDR2 SYGVQD (reference sequence).

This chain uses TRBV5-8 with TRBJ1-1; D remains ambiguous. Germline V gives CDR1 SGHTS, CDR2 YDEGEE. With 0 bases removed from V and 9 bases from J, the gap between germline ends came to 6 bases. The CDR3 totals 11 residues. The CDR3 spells CASSLAGKAFF. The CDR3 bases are TGTGCCAGCAGCTTGGCAGGAAAAGCTTTCTTT.

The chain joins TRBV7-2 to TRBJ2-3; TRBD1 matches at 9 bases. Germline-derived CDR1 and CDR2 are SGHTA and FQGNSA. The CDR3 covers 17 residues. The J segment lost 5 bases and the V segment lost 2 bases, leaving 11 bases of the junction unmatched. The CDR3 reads CASSLIPPGQGIDTQYF. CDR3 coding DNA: TGTGCCAGCAGCTTAATCCCCCCGGGACAGGGAATAGATACGCAGTATTTT.

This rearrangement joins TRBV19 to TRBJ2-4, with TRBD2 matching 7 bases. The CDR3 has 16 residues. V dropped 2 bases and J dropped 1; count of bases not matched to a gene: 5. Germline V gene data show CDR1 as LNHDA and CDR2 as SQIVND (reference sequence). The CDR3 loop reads CASSIILGGAKNIQYF. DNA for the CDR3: TGTGCCAGTAGTATAATTCTCGGGGGGGCCAAAAACATTCAGTACTTC. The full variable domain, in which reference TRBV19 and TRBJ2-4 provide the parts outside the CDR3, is DGGITQSPKYLFRKEGQNVTLSCEQNLNHDAMYWYRQDPGQGLRLIYYSQIVNDFQKGDIAEGYSVSREKKESFPLTVTSAQKNPTAFYLCASSIILGGAKNIQYFGAGTRLSVL.

DNA for the CDR3: TGTGCCAGCAGTCCGCCAGGGCGGTTAGAAGAGACCCAGTACTTC. Protein sequence: CASSPPGRLEETQYF. The gene calls are TRBV27 and TRBJ2-5, with a tentative D call TRBD1 (5 bases). The CDR3 runs 15 residues. The germline CDR1 and CDR2 sequences are MNHEY and SMNVEV (reference sequence). The germline V and J ends were trimmed by 5 bases and 3 bases, with 16 bases remaining between them.

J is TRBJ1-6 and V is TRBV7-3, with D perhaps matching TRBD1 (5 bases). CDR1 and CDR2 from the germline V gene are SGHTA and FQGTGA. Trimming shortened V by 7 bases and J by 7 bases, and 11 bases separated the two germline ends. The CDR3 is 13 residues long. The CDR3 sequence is CASKRDVNSPLHF. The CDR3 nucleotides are TGTGCCAGCAAGCGGGACGTAAATTCACCCCTCCACTTT.

The CDR3 DNA reads as TGTGCCATCATGTGTCGGGACACATCAATCCTTGGGGCCAACGTCCTGACTTTC. Translating it yields CAIMCRDTSILGANVLTF. The J gene is TRBJ2-6, the V gene TRBV21-1; the table assigns TRBD1, which was not confirmed against the DNA. TRBV21-1 is given as a pseudogene. The CDR3 is 18 amino acids.

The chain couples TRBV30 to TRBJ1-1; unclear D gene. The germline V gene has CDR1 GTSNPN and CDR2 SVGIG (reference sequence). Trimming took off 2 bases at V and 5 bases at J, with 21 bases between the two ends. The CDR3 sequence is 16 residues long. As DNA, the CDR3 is TGTGCCTGGAGTCTCATGCGGGTCACTTTGGAAACTGAAGCTTTCTTT. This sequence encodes CAWSLMRVTLETEAFF.

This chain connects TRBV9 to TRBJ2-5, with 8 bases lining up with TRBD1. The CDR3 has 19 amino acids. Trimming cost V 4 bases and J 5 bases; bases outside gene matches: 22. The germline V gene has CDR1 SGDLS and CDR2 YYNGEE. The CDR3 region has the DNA TGTGCCAGCAGCCCCACAGGGGGAACCACGGCCAAGACGTGGGAGACCCAGTACTTC. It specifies CASSPTGGTTAKTWETQYF.

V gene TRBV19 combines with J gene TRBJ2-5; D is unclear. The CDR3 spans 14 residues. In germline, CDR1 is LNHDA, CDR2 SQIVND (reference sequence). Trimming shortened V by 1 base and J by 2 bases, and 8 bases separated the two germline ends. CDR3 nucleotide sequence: TGTGCCAGTAGTATAGGGTGGCCGCAAGAGACCCAGTACTTC. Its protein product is CASSIGWPQETQYF.

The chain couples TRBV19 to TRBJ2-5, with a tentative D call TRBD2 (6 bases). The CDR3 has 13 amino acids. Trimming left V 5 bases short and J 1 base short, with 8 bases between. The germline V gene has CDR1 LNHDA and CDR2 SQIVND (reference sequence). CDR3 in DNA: TGTGCCAGTAGTCGGGGGTTCCAAGAGACCCAGTACTTC. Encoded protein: CASSRGFQETQYF.

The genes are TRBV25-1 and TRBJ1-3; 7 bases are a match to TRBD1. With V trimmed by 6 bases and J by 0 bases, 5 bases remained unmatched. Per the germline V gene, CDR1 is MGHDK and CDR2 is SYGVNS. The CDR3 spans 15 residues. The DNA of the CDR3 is TGTGCCAGCAGCGACAGGGTGAGCTCTGGAAACACCATATATTTT. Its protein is CASSDRVSSGNTIYF.

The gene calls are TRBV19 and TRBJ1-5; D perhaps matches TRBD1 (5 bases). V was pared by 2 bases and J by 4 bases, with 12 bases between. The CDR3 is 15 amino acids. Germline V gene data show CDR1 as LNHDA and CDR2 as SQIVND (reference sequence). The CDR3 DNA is TGTGCCAGTAGTATACGGACACGGAATAATCAGCCCCAGCATTTT. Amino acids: CASSIRTRNNQPQHF.

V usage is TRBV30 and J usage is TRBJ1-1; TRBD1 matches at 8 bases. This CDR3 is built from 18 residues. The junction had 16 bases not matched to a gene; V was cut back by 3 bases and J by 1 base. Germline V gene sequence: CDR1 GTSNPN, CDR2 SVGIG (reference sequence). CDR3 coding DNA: TGTGCCTGGAGGGTAGACAGGGGCTTCCTTTTTGGGAACACTGAAGCTTTCTTT. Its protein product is CAWRVDRGFLFGNTEAFF.

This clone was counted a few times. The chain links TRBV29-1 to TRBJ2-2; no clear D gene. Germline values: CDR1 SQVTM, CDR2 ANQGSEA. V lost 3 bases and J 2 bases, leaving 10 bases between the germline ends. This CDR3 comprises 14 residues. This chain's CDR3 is CSVEVRPNTGELFF. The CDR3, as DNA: TGCAGCGTTGAGGTGCGGCCCAACACCGGGGAGCTGTTTTTT.

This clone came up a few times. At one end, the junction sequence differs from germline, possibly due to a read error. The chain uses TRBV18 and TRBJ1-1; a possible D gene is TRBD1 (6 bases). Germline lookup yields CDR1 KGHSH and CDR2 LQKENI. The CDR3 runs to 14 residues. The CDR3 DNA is TGTGCCAGCTTACCACAGGGAGGGGGCACTGAAGCTTTCTTT. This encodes CASLPQGGGTEAFF.

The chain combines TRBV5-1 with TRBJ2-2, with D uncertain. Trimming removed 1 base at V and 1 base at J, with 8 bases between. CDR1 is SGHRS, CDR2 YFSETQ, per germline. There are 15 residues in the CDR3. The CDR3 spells CASSLNAGNTGELFF. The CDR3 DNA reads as TGCGCCAGCAGCTTGAATGCAGGGAACACCGGGGAGCTGTTTTTT.

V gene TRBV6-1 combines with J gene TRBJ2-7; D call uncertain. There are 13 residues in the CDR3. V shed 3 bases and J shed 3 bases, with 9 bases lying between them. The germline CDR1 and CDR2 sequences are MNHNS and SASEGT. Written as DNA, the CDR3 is TGTGCCAGCAGTGAGGGCCTGAACTACGAGCAGTACTTC. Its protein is CASSEGLNYEQYF.

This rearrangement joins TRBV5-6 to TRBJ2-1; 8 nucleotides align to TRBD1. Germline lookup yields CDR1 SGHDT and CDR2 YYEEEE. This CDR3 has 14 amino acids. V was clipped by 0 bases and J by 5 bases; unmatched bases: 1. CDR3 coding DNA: TGTGCCAGCAGCTTGGGACAGGGGAACAATGAGCAGTTCTTC. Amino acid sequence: CASSLGQGNNEQFF.

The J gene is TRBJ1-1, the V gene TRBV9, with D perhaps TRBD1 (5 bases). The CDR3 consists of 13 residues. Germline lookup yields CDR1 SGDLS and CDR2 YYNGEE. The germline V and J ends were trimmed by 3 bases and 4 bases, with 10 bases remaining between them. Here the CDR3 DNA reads TGTGCCAGCAGCGACGAGGGACTCACTGAAGCTTTCTTT. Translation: CASSDEGLTEAFF.

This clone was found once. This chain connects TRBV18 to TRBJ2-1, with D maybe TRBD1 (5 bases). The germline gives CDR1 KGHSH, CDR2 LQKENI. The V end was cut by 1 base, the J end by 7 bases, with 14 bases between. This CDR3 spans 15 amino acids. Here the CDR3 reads CASSPQGFLSNEQFF. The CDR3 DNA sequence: TGTGCCAGCTCACCACAGGGGTTCCTCTCTAATGAGCAGTTCTTC.

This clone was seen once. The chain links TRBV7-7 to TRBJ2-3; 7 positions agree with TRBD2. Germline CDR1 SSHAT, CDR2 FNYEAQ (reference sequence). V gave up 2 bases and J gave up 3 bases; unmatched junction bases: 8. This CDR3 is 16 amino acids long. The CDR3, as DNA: TGTGCCAGCAGCTTATTTGGGCTAGCGGATACAGATACGCAGTATTTT. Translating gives CASSLFGLADTDTQYF.

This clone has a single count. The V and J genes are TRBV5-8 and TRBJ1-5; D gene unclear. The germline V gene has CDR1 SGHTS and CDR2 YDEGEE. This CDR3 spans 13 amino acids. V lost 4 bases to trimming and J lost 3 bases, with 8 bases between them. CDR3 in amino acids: CASSAVTNQPQHF. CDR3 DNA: TGTGCCAGCAGCGCGGTCACCAATCAGCCCCAGCATTTT.

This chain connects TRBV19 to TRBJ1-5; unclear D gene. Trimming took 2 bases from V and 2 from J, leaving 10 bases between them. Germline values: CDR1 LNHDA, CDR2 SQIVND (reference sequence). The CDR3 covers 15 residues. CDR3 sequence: CASSIQYVGNQPQHF. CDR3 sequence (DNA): TGTGCCAGTAGTATACAGTACGTGGGCAATCAGCCCCAGCATTTT.